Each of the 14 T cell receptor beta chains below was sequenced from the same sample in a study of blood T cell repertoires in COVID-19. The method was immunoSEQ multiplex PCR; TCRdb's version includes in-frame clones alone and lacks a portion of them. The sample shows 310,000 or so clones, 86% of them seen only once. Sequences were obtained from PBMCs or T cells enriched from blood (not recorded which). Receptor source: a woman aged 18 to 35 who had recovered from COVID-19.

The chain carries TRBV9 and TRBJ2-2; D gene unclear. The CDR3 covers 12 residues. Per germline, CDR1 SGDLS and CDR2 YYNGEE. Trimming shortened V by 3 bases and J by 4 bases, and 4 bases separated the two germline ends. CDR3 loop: CASSGGTGELFF. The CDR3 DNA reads TGTGCCAGCAGCGGAGGCACCGGGGAGCTGTTTTTT. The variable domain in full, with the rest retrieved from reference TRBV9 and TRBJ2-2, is DSGVTQTPKHLITATGQRVTLRCSPRSGDLSVYWYQQSLDQGLQFLIQYYNGEERAKGNILERFSAQQFPDLHSELNLSSLELGDSALYFCASSGGTGELFFGEGSRLTVL.

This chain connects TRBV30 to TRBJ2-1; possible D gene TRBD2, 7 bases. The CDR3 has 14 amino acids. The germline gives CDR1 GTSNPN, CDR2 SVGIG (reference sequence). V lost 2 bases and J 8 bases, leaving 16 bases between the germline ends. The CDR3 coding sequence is TGTGCCTGGAGTAGGGGGGGGGCCGTGGATGAGCAGTTCTTC. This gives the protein CAWSRGGAVDEQFF.

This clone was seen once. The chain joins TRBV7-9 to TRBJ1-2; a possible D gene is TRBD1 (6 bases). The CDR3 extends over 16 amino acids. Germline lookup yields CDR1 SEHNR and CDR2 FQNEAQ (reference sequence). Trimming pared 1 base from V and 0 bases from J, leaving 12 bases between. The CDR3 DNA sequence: TGTGCCAGCAGCTTAGGCCAGGGGCGGACTAACTATGGCTACACCTTC. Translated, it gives CASSLGQGRTNYGYTF. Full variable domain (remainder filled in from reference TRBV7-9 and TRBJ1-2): DTGVSQNPRHKITKRGQNVTFRCDPISEHNRLYWYRQTLGQGPEFLTYFQNEAQLEKSRLLSDRFSAERPKGSFSTLEIQRTEQGDSAMYLCASSLGQGRTNYGYTFGSGTRLTVV.

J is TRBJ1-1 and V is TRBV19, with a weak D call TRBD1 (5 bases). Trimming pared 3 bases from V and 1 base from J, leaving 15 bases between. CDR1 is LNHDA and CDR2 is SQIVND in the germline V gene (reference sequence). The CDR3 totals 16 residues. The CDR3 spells CASSMVSKTANTEAFF. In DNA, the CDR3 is TGTGCCAGTAGTATGGTCTCGAAGACAGCGAACACTGAAGCTTTCTTT.

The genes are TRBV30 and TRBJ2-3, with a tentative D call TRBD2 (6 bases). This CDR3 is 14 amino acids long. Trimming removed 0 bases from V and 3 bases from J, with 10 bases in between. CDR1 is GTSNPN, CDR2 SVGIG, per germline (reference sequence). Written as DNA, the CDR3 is TGTGCCTGGAGTGTACACAGCGGGACAGATACGCAGTATTTT. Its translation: CAWSVHSGTDTQYF.

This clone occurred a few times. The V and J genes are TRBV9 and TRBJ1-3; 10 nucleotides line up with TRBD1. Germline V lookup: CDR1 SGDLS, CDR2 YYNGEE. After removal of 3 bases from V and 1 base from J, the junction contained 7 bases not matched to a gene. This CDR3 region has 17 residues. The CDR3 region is CASSDRTGGRSGNTIYF. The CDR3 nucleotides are TGTGCCAGCAGCGACCGGACAGGGGGTCGATCTGGAAACACCATATATTTT. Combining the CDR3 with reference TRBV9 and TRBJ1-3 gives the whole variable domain DSGVTQTPKHLITATGQRVTLRCSPRSGDLSVYWYQQSLDQGLQFLIQYYNGEERAKGNILERFSAQQFPDLHSELNLSSLELGDSALYFCASSDRTGGRSGNTIYFGEGSWLTVV.

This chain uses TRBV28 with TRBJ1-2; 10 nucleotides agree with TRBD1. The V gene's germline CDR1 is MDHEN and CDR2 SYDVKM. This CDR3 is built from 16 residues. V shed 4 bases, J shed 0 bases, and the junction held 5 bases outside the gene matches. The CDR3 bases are TGTGCCAGCAGTTCCTGGACAGGGGGGACTAACTATGGCTACACCTTC. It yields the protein CASSSWTGGTNYGYTF.

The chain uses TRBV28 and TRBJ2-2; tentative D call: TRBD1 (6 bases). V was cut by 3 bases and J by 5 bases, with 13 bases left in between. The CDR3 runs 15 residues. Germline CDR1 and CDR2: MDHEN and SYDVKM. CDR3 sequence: CASSFTGSGTGELFF. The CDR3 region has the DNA TGTGCCAGCAGTTTCACAGGGTCCGGAACCGGGGAGCTGTTTTTT.

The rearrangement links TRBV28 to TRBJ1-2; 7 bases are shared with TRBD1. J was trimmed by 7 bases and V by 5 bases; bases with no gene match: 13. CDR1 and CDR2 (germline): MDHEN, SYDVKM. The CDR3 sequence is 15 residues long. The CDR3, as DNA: TGTGCCAGCAGTCCTACAGGGGCTACCTTCGCTGGCTACACCTTC. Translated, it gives CASSPTGATFAGYTF.

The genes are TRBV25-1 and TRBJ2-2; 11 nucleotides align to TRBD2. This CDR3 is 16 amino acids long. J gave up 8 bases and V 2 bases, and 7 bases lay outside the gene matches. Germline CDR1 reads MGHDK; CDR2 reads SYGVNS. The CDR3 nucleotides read TGTGCCAGCAGTGAACAAGGGACTAGCGGCTGGGGGGAGCTGTTTTTT. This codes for CASSEQGTSGWGELFF.

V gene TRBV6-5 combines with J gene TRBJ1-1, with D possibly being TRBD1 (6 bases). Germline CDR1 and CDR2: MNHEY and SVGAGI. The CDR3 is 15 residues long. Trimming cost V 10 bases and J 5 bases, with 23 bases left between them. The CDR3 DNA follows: TGTGCCACCTGGGGGGGCTCATTCATTGGTACTGAAGCTTTCTTT. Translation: CATWGGSFIGTEAFF.

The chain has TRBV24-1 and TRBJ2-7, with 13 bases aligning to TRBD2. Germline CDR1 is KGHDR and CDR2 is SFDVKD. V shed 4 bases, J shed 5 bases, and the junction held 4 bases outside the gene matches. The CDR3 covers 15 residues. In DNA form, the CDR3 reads TGTGCCACCAGTGACCCAACTAGCGGGAGGGACGAGCAGTACTTC. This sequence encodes CATSDPTSGRDEQYF.

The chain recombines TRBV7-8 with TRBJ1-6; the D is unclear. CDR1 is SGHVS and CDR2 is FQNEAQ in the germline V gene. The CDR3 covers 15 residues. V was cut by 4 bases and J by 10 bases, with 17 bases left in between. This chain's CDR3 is CASSSLVGANSPLHF. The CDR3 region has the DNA TGTGCCAGCAGCTCCCTAGTAGGTGCTAACTCACCCCTCCACTTT.

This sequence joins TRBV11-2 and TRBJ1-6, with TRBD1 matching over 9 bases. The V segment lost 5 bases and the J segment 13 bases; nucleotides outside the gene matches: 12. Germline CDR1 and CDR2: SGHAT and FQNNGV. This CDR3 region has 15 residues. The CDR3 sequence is CASSLRGQGSLPLHF. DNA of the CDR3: TGTGCCAGCAGCCTTCGAGGACAGGGGAGTCTGCCCCTCCACTTT.